This TCR beta chain appears in the sequencing data of a study of blood T cell repertoires in COVID-19 (dated by TCRdb to about 2020). About the investigation overall: Collaborator samples came from the United States, Italy and Spain and covered acute and convalescent phases of COVID-19. Where HLA class I and class II types were available, the types were taken from metadata supplied by the sample provider, not from assay-based typing. Samples were obtained from the ongoing ImmuneRACE study (first 160 participants) and from 1,254 subjects provided by 6 global collaborators. The prospective study material was composed of cDNA or gDNA derived from T cells, B-cell-depleted T cells, or PBMCs. The sample metadata nearly always contained a de-identified subject ID, COVID-19 status, age in years and sex. Subjects who had been exposed to COVID-19, were actively infected with it, or had recovered from it provided the deeply sampled blood TCRbeta repertoires that made up the dataset. A freely available public database, intended as a resource for researchers studying the immune response to SARS-CoV-2, is where the repertoires were released. Broader findings and caveats from the paper: The amount of clinical and demographic metadata varied by source and participant and was provided uncurated.

Note on this clone: Its cognate antigen has yet to be identified. Base qualities are not provided; no much larger clone lies one nucleotide away.

V ends up 1 base short and J 6 bases short, with an unmatched junction base count of 4. Via the germline V gene, CDR1 is MNHEY and CDR2 SVGAGI. Reading from cysteine to phenylalanine, the CDR3 counts 14 amino acids. The DNA shown is the 42-base CDR3, in frame from base 1. In the prospective study, participants were about 18 to 89 years old, resided in about two dozen geographic areas of the United States, and were enrolled through a virtual design. In the prospective study, participants were assigned to cohorts based on the clinical history participants reported in a screening survey and a study questionnaire. Exposed participants had been in contact, within 2 weeks of entering the study, with a person who had a PCR-confirmed or clinician-diagnosed case of COVID-19. In the prospective study, mobile phlebotomists collected whole blood, serum and a nasopharyngeal or oropharyngeal swab from each participant. Prospective study participants could optionally give additional blood draws and questionnaires over a roughly two-month period. Blood samples from the prospective study were shipped frozen or at room temperature prior to DNA extraction.

TCRbeta CDR3 regions were amplified from genomic DNA by means of the immunoSEQ Assay, a bias-controlled multiplex PCR. The authors' pipeline ran thus. Within the assay, amplification of reference gene primers was used to estimate how many nucleated cells each sample contained. To quantify the absolute abundance of each unique TCRbeta CDR3 rearrangement, sequence reads were collapsed and filtered. For each sample, productive Simpson clonality was calculated as the square root of Simpson's diversity index across productive rearrangements. In TCRdb, the immuneACCESS table is reduced to in-frame sequences with V and J assigned. These tables do not hold every clone; where another copy was compared, an unresolved V gene accounts for under half, and the others remain unexplained. V, J and clone size were drawn from that table, and D and trimming were deduced from the DNA. The sample data list 150,000 to 200,000 clones, and around 84% of these were observed just once. The ten largest account for about 3.2% of the sample.

The sequence was collected from a woman aged 25 to 39 who had been exposed to COVID-19. The V and J segments used are TRBV6-5 and TRBJ2-3; 7 central nucleotides agree with TRBD1. Sample: PBMCs or T cells enriched from blood (not recorded which). The DNA sequence reads TGTGCCAGCAGTTACTTGACAGGGCGGGATACGCAGTATTTT. It specifies CASSYLTGRDTQYF.